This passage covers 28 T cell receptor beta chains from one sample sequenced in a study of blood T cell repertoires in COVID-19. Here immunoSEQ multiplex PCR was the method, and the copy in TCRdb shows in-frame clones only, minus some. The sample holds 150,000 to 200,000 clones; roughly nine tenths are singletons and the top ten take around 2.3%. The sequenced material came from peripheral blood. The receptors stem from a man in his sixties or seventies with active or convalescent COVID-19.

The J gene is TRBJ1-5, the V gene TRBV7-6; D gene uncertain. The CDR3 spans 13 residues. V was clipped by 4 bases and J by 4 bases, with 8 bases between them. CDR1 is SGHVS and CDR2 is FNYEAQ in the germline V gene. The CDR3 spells CASSSDFNQPQHF. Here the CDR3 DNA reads TGTGCCAGCAGCTCCGACTTTAATCAGCCCCAGCATTTT.

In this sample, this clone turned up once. This chain's CDR3 is CAISEQESSYEQYF. The CDR3 coding sequence is TGTGCCATCAGTGAACAGGAAAGCTCCTACGAGCAGTACTTC. This sequence joins TRBV10-3 and TRBJ2-7, with D perhaps TRBD1 (5 bases). The CDR3 covers 14 residues. Trimming took 3 bases from V and 0 from J, leaving 9 bases between them. Germline CDR1 is ENHRY and CDR2 is SYGVKD.

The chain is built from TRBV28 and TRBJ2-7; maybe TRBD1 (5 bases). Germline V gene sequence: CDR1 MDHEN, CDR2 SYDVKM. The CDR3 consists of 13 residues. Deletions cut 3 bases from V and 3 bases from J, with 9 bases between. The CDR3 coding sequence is TGTGCCAGCAGTTTGGCGCAGGGCTACGAGCAGTACTTC. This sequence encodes CASSLAQGYEQYF.

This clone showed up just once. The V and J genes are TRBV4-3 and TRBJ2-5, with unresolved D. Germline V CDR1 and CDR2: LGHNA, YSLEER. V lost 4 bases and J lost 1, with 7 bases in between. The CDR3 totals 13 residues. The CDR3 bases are TGCGCCAGCAGCCGCGGCAGCCAAGAGACCCAGTACTTC. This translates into CASSRGSQETQYF.

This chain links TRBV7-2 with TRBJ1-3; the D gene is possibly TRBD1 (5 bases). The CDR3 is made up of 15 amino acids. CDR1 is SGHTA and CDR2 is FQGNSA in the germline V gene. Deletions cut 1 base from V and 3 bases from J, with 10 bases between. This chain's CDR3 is CASSLDRLDGNTIYF. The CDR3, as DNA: TGTGCCAGCAGCTTAGACAGGCTTGATGGAAACACCATATATTTT.

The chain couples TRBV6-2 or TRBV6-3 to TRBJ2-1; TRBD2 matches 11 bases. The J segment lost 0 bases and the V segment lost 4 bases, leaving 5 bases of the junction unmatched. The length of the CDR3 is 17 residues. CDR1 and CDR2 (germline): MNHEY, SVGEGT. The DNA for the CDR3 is TGTGCCAGCAGTTTACTAGCGGGGGCCACCTCCTACAATGAGCAGTTCTTC. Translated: CASSLLAGATSYNEQFF.

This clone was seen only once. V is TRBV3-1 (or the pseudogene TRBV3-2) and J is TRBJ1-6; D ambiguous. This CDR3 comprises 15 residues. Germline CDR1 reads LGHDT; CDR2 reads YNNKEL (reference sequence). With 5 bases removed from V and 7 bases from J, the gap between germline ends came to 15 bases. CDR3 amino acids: CASSVGGSENSPLHF. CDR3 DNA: TGTGCCAGCAGCGTCGGAGGTTCGGAGAATTCACCCCTCCACTTT.

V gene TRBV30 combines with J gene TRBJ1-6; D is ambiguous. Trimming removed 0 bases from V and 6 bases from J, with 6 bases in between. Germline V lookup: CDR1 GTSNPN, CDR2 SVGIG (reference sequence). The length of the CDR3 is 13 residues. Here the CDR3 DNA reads TGTGCCTGGAGTGTATCAGTTAATTCACCCCTCCACTTT. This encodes CAWSVSVNSPLHF.

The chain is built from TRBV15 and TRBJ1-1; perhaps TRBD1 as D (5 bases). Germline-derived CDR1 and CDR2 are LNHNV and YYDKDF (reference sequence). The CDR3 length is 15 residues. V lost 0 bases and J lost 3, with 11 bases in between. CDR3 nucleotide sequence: TGTGCCACCAGCAGAGATCTGGGGGGACACACTGAAGCTTTCTTT. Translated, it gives CATSRDLGGHTEAFF.

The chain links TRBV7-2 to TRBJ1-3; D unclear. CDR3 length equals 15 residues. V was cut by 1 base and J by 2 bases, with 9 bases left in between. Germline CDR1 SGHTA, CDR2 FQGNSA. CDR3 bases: TGTGCCAGCAGCTTAGTACTGGGCCCTGGAAACACCATATATTTT. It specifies CASSLVLGPGNTIYF.

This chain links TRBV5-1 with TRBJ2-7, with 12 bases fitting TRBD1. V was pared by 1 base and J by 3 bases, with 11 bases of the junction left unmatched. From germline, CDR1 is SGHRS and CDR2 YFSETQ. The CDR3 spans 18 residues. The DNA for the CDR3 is TGCGCCAGCAGCTTGCGACCCACCGGGACAGGGGGCTTCTACGAGCAGTACTTC. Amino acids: CASSLRPTGTGGFYEQYF.

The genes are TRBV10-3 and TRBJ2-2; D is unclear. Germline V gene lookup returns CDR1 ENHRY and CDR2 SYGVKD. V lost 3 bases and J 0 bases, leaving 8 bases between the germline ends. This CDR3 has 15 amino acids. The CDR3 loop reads CAISDAATNTGELFF. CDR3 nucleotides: TGTGCCATCAGTGACGCGGCAACGAACACCGGGGAGCTGTTTTTT.

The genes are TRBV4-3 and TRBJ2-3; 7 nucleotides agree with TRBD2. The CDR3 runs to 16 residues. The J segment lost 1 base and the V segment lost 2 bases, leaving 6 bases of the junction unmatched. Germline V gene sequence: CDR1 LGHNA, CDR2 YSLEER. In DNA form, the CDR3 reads TGCGCCAGCAGCCAAATTCGTCTAGCGGGCACAGATACGCAGTATTTT. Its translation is CASSQIRLAGTDTQYF.

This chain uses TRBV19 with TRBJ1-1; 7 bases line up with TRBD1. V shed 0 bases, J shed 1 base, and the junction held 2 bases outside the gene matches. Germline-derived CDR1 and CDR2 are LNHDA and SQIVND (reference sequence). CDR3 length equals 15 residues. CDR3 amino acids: CASSIEGQRNTEAFF. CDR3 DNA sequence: TGTGCCAGTAGTATAGAGGGACAGCGGAACACTGAAGCTTTCTTT.

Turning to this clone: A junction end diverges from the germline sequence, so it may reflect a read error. CDR3 loop: CASREAGGPSAGTQYF. Written as DNA, the CDR3 is TGTGCCAGCAGAGAAGCGGGGGGGCCCTCGGCGGGTACGCAGTATTTT. V usage is TRBV2 and J usage is TRBJ2-3; 10 nucleotides line up with TRBD2. The V gene's germline CDR1 is SNHLY and CDR2 FYNNEI. CDR3 size: 16 residues.

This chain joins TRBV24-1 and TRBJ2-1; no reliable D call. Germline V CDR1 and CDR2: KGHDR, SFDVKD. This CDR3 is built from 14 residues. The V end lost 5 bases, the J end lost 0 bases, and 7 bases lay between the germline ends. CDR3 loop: CATSVSSSYNEQFF. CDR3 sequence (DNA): TGTGCCACCAGTGTTTCGAGCTCCTACAATGAGCAGTTCTTC.

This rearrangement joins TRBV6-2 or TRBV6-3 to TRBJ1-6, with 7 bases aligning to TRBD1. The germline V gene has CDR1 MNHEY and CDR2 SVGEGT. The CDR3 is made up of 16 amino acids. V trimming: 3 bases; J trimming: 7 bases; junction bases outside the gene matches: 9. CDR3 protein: CASSYTPPGQNSPLHF. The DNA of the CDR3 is TGTGCCAGCAGTTATACCCCCCCGGGACAGAATTCACCCCTCCACTTT.

CDR3 amino acids: CAWSVGRAQEQYF. CDR3 DNA: TGTGCCTGGAGTGTCGGCAGGGCGCAAGAGCAGTACTTC. The chain has TRBV30 and TRBJ2-7; perhaps TRBD1 as D (5 bases). This CDR3 region has 13 residues. V was pared by 0 bases and J by 7 bases, with 13 bases between. Looked up from germline, CDR1 is GTSNPN and CDR2 is SVGIG (reference sequence).

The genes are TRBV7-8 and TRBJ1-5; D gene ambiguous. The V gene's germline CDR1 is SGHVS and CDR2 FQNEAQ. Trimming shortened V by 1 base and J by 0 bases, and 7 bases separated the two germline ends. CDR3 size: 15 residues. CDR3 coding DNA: TGTGCCAGCAGCTTAGGGAGTCGTAGCAATCAGCCCCAGCATTTT. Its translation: CASSLGSRSNQPQHF.

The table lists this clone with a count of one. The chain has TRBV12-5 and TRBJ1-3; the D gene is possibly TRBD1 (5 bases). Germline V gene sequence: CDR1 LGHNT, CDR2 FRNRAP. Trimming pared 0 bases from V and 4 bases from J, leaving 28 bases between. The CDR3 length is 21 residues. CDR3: CASGLVLWWTRPSLGGNTIYF. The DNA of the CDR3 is TGTGCTAGTGGTTTGGTACTCTGGTGGACAAGACCATCACTGGGCGGAAACACCATATATTTT.

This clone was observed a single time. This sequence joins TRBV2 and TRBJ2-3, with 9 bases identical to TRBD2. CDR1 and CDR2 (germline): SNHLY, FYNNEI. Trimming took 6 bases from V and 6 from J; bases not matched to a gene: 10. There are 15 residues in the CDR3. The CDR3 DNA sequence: TGTGCCAGCAGCCGGGGACTAGCAGGTCCTGATACGCAGTATTTT. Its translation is CASSRGLAGPDTQYF.

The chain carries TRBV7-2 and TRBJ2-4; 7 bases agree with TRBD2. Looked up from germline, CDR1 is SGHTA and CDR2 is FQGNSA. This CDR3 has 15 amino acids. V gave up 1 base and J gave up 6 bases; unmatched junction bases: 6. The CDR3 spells CASSLGGSVGNIQYF. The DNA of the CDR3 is TGTGCCAGCAGCTTAGGCGGGAGTGTTGGAAACATTCAGTACTTC.

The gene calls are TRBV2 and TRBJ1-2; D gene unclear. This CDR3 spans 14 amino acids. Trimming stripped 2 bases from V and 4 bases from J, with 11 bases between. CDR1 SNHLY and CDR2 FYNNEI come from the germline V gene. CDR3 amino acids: CASSEQTGSYGYTF. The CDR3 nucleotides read TGTGCCAGCAGTGAACAGACGGGGTCCTATGGCTACACCTTC.

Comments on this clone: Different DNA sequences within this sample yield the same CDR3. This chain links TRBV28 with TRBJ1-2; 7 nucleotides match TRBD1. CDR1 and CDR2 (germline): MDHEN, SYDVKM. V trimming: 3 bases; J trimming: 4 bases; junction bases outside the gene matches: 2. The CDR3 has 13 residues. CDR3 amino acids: CASSLGQLYGYTF. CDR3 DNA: TGTGCCAGCAGTTTGGGACAGCTCTATGGCTACACCTTC.

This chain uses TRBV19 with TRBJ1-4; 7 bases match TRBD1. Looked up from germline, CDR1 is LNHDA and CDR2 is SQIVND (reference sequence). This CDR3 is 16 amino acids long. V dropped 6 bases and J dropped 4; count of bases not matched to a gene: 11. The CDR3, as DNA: TGTGCCAGTAGGGAAGGTACGGGACAGCGTAATGAAAAACTGTTTTTT. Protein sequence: CASREGTGQRNEKLFF.

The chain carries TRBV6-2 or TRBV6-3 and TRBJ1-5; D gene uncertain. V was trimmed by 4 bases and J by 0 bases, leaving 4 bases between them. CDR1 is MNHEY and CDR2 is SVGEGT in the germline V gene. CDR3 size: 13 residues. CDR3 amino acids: CASSFLSNQPQHF. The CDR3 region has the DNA TGTGCCAGCAGTTTCCTTAGCAATCAGCCCCAGCATTTT.

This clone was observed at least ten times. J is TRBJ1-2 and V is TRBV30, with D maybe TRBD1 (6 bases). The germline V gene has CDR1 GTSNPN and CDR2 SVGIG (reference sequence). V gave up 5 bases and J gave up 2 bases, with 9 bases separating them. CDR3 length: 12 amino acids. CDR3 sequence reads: CAWARGNYGYTF. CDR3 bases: TGTGCCTGGGCCAGGGGCAACTATGGCTACACCTTC.

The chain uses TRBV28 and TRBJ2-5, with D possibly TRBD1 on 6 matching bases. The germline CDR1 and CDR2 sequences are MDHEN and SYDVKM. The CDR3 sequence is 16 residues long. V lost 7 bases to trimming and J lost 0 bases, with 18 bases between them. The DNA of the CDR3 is TGTGCCAGCACCCTGGGGAACAGGGCGTACCAAGAGACCCAGTACTTC. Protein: CASTLGNRAYQETQYF.